The clone carrying this T cell receptor (beta chain) was picked up a small number of times. Its specificity is not known. The sample belongs to a study of beta chain features in type 1 diabetes. Whole-study findings and limits: It was among patients, rather than healthy donors, that naive, central memory and Treg TCRB repertoires appeared more similar. The cDNA sequencing approach could over-represent high-TCR-expressing cells. A possible short-template PCR bias applies equally to patients and controls. Shorter TCRB CDR3s, moderately but significantly so, were found in Type 1 diabetes patients in all four CD4+ subsets.

A sort by CD45RO/CCR7/CD25/CD127/CD95/CD27 yielded CD4+ naive, central memory, regulatory and stem cell-like memory cells. What was sequenced were expressed TCRB transcripts, since all of the isolated RNA had been reverse transcribed. Sequencing used immunoSEQ multiplex PCR; TCRdb keeps in-frame clones, though not all of them. The data show 500,000 to 800,000 clones, with roughly an eighth seen just once and 0.095% to 0.15% held by the top ten. V was trimmed by 9 bases and J by 4 bases, leaving 19 bases between them. The CDR3 sequence is 15 residues long. Germline CDR1 is SGHTA and CDR2 is FQGNSA. This TCR was sampled from a man aged 25 to 40 with type 1 diabetes. Specimen: naive CD4+ T cells from blood. The chain links TRBV7-2 to TRBJ2-1; TRBD2 might be the D (5 bases). The CDR3 coding sequence is TGTGCCAGTTGCCCGTACGGGGTAGAGTACAATGAGCAGTTCTTC. Translation gives CASCPYGVEYNEQFF. Supplemented by reference TRBV7-2 and TRBJ2-1, the full variable domain reads GAGVSQSPSNKVTEKGKDVELRCDPISGHTALYWYRQSLGQGLEFLIYFQGNSAPDKSGLPSDRFSAERTGGSVSTLTIQRTQQEDSAVYLCASCPYGVEYNEQFFGPGTRLTVL.